These 27 T cell receptor beta chains originate from one sample sequenced in a study of cytomegalovirus exposure and HLA in healthy donors. The PCR was carried out with 60 Vbeta primers and 13 Jbeta primers. Libraries were prepared by immunoSEQ multiplex PCR; TCRdb keeps only in-frame clonotypes and omits some of them. There are 130,000 to 150,000 clones in the sample, with approximately 1.5% held by the top ten. Material: PBMCs. The receptors were sampled from a woman between 45 and 65 years old in good health and CMV-seronegative.

This chain links TRBV18 with TRBJ1-1; D is undetermined. CDR3 length: 13 residues. In germline, CDR1 is KGHSH, CDR2 LQKENI. Trimming stripped 3 bases from V and 0 bases from J, with 5 bases between. The CDR3 DNA sequence: TGTGCCAGCTCACCCCCAGTGAACACTGAAGCTTTCTTT. Protein sequence: CASSPPVNTEAFF.

The chain recombines TRBV7-9 with TRBJ1-3; D unclear. Germline V gene lookup returns CDR1 SEHNR and CDR2 FQNEAQ (reference sequence). The V and J ends lost 4 bases and 7 bases respectively, with 11 bases between them. The CDR3 runs 13 residues. CDR3 amino acids: CASSSTHRNTIYF. The CDR3 region has the DNA TGTGCCAGCAGCTCAACGCACCGGAACACCATATATTTT.

This chain links TRBV4-1 with TRBJ2-2; 13 bases line up with TRBD2. The germline V gene encodes CDR1 MGHRA and CDR2 YSYEKL. V shed 0 bases and J 5 bases; nucleotides not matched to a gene: 3. The CDR3 has 17 amino acids. Here the CDR3 reads CASSQDGTSGTTGELFF. Written as DNA, the CDR3 is TGCGCCAGCAGCCAAGACGGGACTAGCGGGACTACCGGGGAGCTGTTTTTT.

This rearrangement joins TRBV19 to TRBJ1-6, with TRBD1 matching over 11 bases. J lost 7 bases, V lost 6 bases, and 8 bases had no gene match. The CDR3 is made up of 16 amino acids. Per germline, CDR1 LNHDA and CDR2 SQIVND (reference sequence). The chain's CDR3 is CASRNRDRGTNSPLHF. Written as DNA, the CDR3 is TGTGCCAGTAGAAACCGGGACAGGGGGACAAATTCACCCCTCCACTTT. Full variable domain (missing parts from reference TRBV19 and TRBJ1-6): DGGITQSPKYLFRKEGQNVTLSCEQNLNHDAMYWYRQDPGQGLRLIYYSQIVNDFQKGDIAEGYSVSREKKESFPLTVTSAQKNPTAFYLCASRNRDRGTNSPLHFGNGTRLTVT.

This chain connects TRBV27 to TRBJ2-1, with 11 bases aligning to TRBD2. Germline lookup yields CDR1 MNHEY and CDR2 SMNVEV (reference sequence). The length of the CDR3 is 17 residues. After removal of 6 bases from V and 10 bases from J, the junction contained 17 bases not matched to a gene. The CDR3 sequence is CASSRWEWTSGPREQFF. DNA of the CDR3: TGTGCCAGCAGCCGATGGGAGTGGACTAGCGGGCCAAGGGAGCAGTTCTTC.

The V gene is TRBV4-1, the J gene TRBJ1-1, with TRBD1 matching over 8 bases. The CDR3 is 14 amino acids. V shed 5 bases, J shed 5 bases, and the junction held 7 bases outside the gene matches. Germline CDR1 is MGHRA and CDR2 is YSYEKL. CDR3 protein: CASSSRTGSTEAFF. CDR3 DNA: TGCGCCAGCAGCTCCCGGACAGGGTCGACTGAAGCTTTCTTT.

CDR3 coding DNA: TGCGCCAGCAGCCACCCCGGACAGGGGGATTACGAGCAGTACTTC. This codes for CASSHPGQGDYEQYF. The J gene is TRBJ2-7, the V gene TRBV4-1, with 10 bases fitting TRBD1. Germline V gives CDR1 MGHRA, CDR2 YSYEKL. The CDR3 contains 15 residues. The V segment lost 3 bases and the J segment 4 bases; nucleotides outside the gene matches: 6.

The chain has TRBV2 and TRBJ1-5, with 10 bases aligning to TRBD1. In germline, CDR1 is SNHLY, CDR2 FYNNEI. CDR3 length: 12 amino acids. With V trimmed by 6 bases and J by 11 bases, 4 bases remained unmatched. This CDR3 reads CASRDRGWAQHF. In nucleotides, the CDR3 is TGTGCCAGCAGGGACAGGGGGTGGGCCCAGCATTTT.

The rearrangement joins TRBV11-2 to TRBJ1-1; D uncertain. CDR1 SGHAT and CDR2 FQNNGV come from the germline V gene. V was pared by 0 bases and J by 10 bases, with 12 bases between. The length of the CDR3 is 13 residues. CDR3 in amino acids: CASSLDPPGRAFF. The CDR3 DNA reads as TGTGCCAGCAGCTTAGATCCGCCCGGGAGAGCTTTCTTT.

Here the CDR3 DNA reads TGTGCCAGCAGTGAACGGTCGGGAGGTCGCAGGGAGACCCAGTACTTC. This translates into CASSERSGGRRETQYF. The chain uses TRBV6-1 and TRBJ2-5; 7 nucleotides match TRBD2. Germline V gene lookup returns CDR1 MNHNS and CDR2 SASEGT. V shed 2 bases and J 5 bases; nucleotides not matched to a gene: 11. CDR3 size: 16 residues.

This chain connects TRBV28 to TRBJ1-5; D is unresolved. V lost 10 bases, J lost 2 bases, and 12 bases lay in between. In germline, CDR1 is MDHEN, CDR2 SYDVKM. The CDR3 length is 13 residues. This chain's CDR3 is CATTAEGNQPQHF. CDR3 bases: TGTGCCACCACCGCGGAGGGCAATCAGCCCCAGCATTTT.

V is TRBV4-3 and J is TRBJ2-7, with 11 bases aligning to TRBD2. J lost 3 bases, V lost 2 bases, and 3 bases had no gene match. The germline V gene has CDR1 LGHNA and CDR2 YSLEER. There are 15 residues in the CDR3. The DNA of the CDR3 is TGCGCCAGCAGCCAACAACTAGCGGGGGACTACGAGCAGTACTTC. Its protein is CASSQQLAGDYEQYF.

V is TRBV4-3 and J is TRBJ2-7; 9 bases agree with TRBD1. In germline, CDR1 is LGHNA, CDR2 YSLEER. Trimming cost V 1 base and J 3 bases; bases outside gene matches: 4. The CDR3 totals 15 residues. This CDR3 reads CASSQGPGQGYEQYF. CDR3 nucleotides: TGCGCCAGCAGCCAAGGGCCGGGACAGGGCTACGAGCAGTACTTC.

The chain carries TRBV9 and TRBJ2-2, with 9 bases identical to TRBD1. In germline, CDR1 is SGDLS, CDR2 YYNGEE. This CDR3 contains 15 residues. The V gene end was trimmed by 3 bases and the J gene end by 4 bases; junction bases not matched to a gene: 4. The CDR3 sequence is CASSGGQGRTGELFF. The DNA of the CDR3 is TGTGCCAGCAGCGGGGGACAGGGTCGCACCGGGGAGCTGTTTTTT.

The chain couples TRBV19 to TRBJ1-1; D is uncertain. CDR1 is LNHDA, CDR2 SQIVND, per germline (reference sequence). Trimming cost V 2 bases and J 7 bases, with 5 bases left between them. There are 11 residues in the CDR3. CDR3 coding DNA: TGTGCCAGTAGTATATATATTGAAGCTTTCTTT. Its protein is CASSIYIEAFF.

This chain joins TRBV18 and TRBJ2-7, with TRBD2 matching over 13 bases. The germline CDR1 and CDR2 sequences are KGHSH and LQKENI. This CDR3 has 16 amino acids. V dropped 3 bases and J dropped 1; count of bases not matched to a gene: 3. The CDR3 DNA reads as TGTGCCAGCTCACCCCCGACTAGCGGGGGGTCCTACGAGCAGTACTTC. It is translated as CASSPPTSGGSYEQYF.

The gene calls are TRBV5-6 and TRBJ2-3, with 10 nucleotides matching TRBD2. This CDR3 region has 15 residues. Per the germline V gene, CDR1 is SGHDT and CDR2 is YYEEEE. The trim removed 2 bases at V and 7 bases at J, leaving 7 bases unmatched. CDR3 in amino acids: CASSLPPSGGNTQYF. The CDR3 region has the DNA TGTGCCAGCAGCTTACCGCCTAGCGGGGGTAATACGCAGTATTTT.

Of note for this clone: This sample includes further DNA sequences coding for the same CDR3. This chain joins TRBV7-3 and TRBJ1-5; no reliable D call. This CDR3 region has 13 residues. V gave up 5 bases and J gave up 4 bases, with 9 bases separating them. CDR1 SGHTA and CDR2 FQGTGA come from the germline V gene. CDR3 coding DNA: TGTGCCAGCAGCCCGACGGGTAATCAGCCCCAGCATTTT. Translation: CASSPTGNQPQHF. Based on the CDR3 plus reference TRBV7-3 and TRBJ1-5, the full variable domain is GAGVSQTPSNKVTEKGKYVELRCDPISGHTALYWYRQSLGQGPEFLIYFQGTGAADDSGLPNDRFFAVRPEGSVSTLKIQRTERGDSAVYLCASSPTGNQPQHFGDGTRLSIL.

This rearrangement joins TRBV19 to TRBJ1-1; D gene ambiguous. Germline-derived CDR1 and CDR2 are LNHDA and SQIVND (reference sequence). The CDR3 contains 14 residues. V lost 7 bases and J 0 bases, leaving 12 bases between the germline ends. DNA for the CDR3: TGTGCCAGTAAGGCACAGTCCCTGAACACTGAAGCTTTCTTT. This gives the protein CASKAQSLNTEAFF. The full variable domain, completed using reference TRBV19 and TRBJ1-1, is DGGITQSPKYLFRKEGQNVTLSCEQNLNHDAMYWYRQDPGQGLRLIYYSQIVNDFQKGDIAEGYSVSREKKESFPLTVTSAQKNPTAFYLCASKAQSLNTEAFFGQGTRLTVV.

The chain couples TRBV5-1 to TRBJ1-3; 7 bases match TRBD1. CDR1 and CDR2 from the germline V gene are SGHRS and YFSETQ. The CDR3 consists of 15 residues. The J segment lost 1 base and the V segment lost 4 bases, leaving 5 bases of the junction unmatched. CDR3 coding DNA: TGCGCCAGCAGCGATCCACAGGGGTCTGGAAACACCATATATTTT. It encodes CASSDPQGSGNTIYF.

Notes on this clone: At one end the junction does not follow the germline gene, possibly because of a read error. The gene calls are TRBV7-7 and TRBJ2-7, with D perhaps matching TRBD2 (7 bases). The V gene's germline CDR1 is SSHAT and CDR2 FNYEAQ (reference sequence). This CDR3 comprises 12 residues. The CDR3, as DNA: TGTGCTAGCAGCACACAGGGAGGGGAGCAGTACTTC. Translation: CASSTQGGEQYF.

The CDR3 loop reads CASSPVIWEKLFF. The DNA for the CDR3 is TGCGCCAGCAGCCCAGTGATTTGGGAAAAACTGTTTTTT. V and J are TRBV4-1 and TRBJ1-4; D unresolved. Germline values: CDR1 MGHRA, CDR2 YSYEKL. This CDR3 contains 13 residues. Trimming took off 4 bases at V and 8 bases at J, with 11 bases between the two ends.

The chain carries TRBV9 and TRBJ2-3; 9 positions match TRBD2. The J segment lost 9 bases and the V segment lost 3 bases, leaving 8 bases of the junction unmatched. The CDR3 runs to 14 residues. The germline CDR1 and CDR2 sequences are SGDLS and YYNGEE. The CDR3 spells CASSATSGSGTQYF. The CDR3 DNA reads TGTGCCAGCAGCGCGACTAGCGGTTCAGGAACGCAGTATTTT.

This chain uses TRBV2 with TRBJ1-2; D gene ambiguous. V was trimmed by 5 bases and J by 1 base, leaving 17 bases between them. The CDR3 is made up of 16 amino acids. CDR1 is SNHLY, CDR2 FYNNEI, per germline. The DNA for the CDR3 is TGTGCCAGCAGTCGATTCCGAGACGAGGGTAACTATGGCTACACCTTC. Residues: CASSRFRDEGNYGYTF.

This rearrangement joins TRBV20-1 to TRBJ2-1; D perhaps matches TRBD2 (5 bases). The CDR3 has 11 amino acids. Germline V gives CDR1 DFQATT, CDR2 SNEGSKA (reference sequence). The ends were cut back, 3 bases at V and 13 bases at J, with 13 bases in the middle. CDR3 amino acids: CSASPMSGQFF. CDR3 bases: TGCAGTGCTAGTCCCATGAGCGGACAGTTCTTC.

This CDR3 is CASSQGLSYEQYF. The CDR3 DNA follows: TGTGCCAGCAGCCAAGGGCTCTCCTACGAGCAGTACTTC. The chain links TRBV4-2 to TRBJ2-7, with D uncertain. V shed 1 base and J shed 0 bases, with 4 bases lying between them. This CDR3 spans 13 amino acids. CDR1 is LGHNA, CDR2 YNFKEQ, per germline.

The chain links TRBV25-1 to TRBJ2-7; 9 bases fit TRBD1. J gave up 6 bases and V 2 bases, and 5 bases lay outside the gene matches. This CDR3 has 14 amino acids. CDR1 MGHDK and CDR2 SYGVNS come from the germline V gene. CDR3: CASSEASDRGEQYF. The CDR3, as DNA: TGTGCCAGCAGTGAAGCGTCGGACAGGGGCGAGCAGTACTTC.